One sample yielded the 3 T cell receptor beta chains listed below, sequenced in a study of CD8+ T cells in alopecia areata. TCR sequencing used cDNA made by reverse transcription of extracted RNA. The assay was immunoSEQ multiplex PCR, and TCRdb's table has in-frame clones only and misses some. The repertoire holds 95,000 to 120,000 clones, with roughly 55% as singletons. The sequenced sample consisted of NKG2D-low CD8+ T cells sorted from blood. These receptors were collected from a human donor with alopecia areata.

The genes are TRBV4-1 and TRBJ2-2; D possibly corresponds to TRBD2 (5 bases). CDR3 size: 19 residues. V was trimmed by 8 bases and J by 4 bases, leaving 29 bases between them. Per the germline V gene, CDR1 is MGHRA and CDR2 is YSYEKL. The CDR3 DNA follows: TGCGCCAGCCGAGCCCAACAAGCTGGTCGTCTGGCGGGCACCGGGGAGCTGTTTTTT. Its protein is CASRAQQAGRLAGTGELFF.

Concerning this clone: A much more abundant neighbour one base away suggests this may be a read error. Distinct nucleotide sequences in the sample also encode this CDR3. The chain's CDR3 is CASSGTGELFF. The CDR3 DNA reads TGTGCCAGCAGCGGGACCGGGGAGCTGTTTTTT. J is TRBJ2-2 and V is TRBV6-6; D remains unclear. CDR1 and CDR2 (germline): MNHNY, SVGAGI (reference sequence). The CDR3 spans 11 residues. V was clipped by 6 bases and J by 5 bases, with 4 bases between them.

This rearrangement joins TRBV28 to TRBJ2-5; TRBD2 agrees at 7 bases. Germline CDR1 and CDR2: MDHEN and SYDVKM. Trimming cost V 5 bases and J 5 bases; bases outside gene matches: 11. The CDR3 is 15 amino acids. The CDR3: CASSPFREDRETQYF. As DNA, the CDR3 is TGTGCCAGCAGTCCGTTTCGGGAGGATAGGGAGACCCAGTACTTC.